This TCR beta chain originates from a study of cytomegalovirus exposure and HLA in healthy donors. Overall study findings and caveats: Investigators reported 150 to 200 TCR beta chains as tied to cytomegalovirus. Later work showed greater clonal expansion in HLA-associated TCR beta chains than in equally common others.

Points on this clone: The antigen remains undetermined.

PCR used 60 Vbeta primers and 13 Jbeta primers. The data were produced by immunoSEQ multiplex PCR, yet TCRdb's version contains in-frame clones alone and is incomplete. The sample lists 60,000 or so clones; roughly 77% were seen once. The V end lost 5 bases, the J end lost 2 bases, and 12 bases lay between the germline ends. From germline, CDR1 is SGHTA and CDR2 FQGTGA. The CDR3 consists of 15 residues. Sequenced: PBMCs. The receptor was isolated from a woman between 35 and 50 years old in good health and CMV-seropositive. J is TRBJ2-2 and V is TRBV7-3; no reliable D call. The DNA for the CDR3 is TGTGCCAGCAGCCCTTCCGCCAGTAACACCGGGGAGCTGTTTTTT. Its translation: CASSPSASNTGELFF.